The 9 T cell receptor beta chains given below trace back to one sample, sequenced in a study of T-cell reconstitution after alpha-beta-depleted transplantation in children. Preparation of the TCRbeta library was carried out with unique molecular identifiers. One entry per CDR3 protein results from TCRdb running MiXCR on the PCR reads. The sample lists about 250,000 distinct CDR3 sequences, 20% to 30% seen once, with 4% to 5.5% in the top ten. This material consisted of PBMCs, mostly from graft donor cells, taken 360 days after TCRalphabeta/CD19-depleted stem cell transplant. These TCRs come from a female patient aged 2-15 years who had a stem cell transplant for congenital amegakaryocytic thrombocytopenia, so the T cells may come from the graft donor.

This clonotype showed up just a few times. V is TRBV20-1 and J is TRBJ2-3; 12 positions match TRBD2. Trimming at V came to 5 bases and at J to 0 bases, leaving 0 bases not matched to a gene. Germline CDR1 and CDR2: DFQATT and SNEGSKA (reference sequence). The CDR3 runs 14 residues. The DNA of the CDR3 is TGCAGTGCTGGACTAGCGGGGAGCACAGATACGCAGTATTTT. Encoded protein: CSAGLAGSTDTQYF.

The CDR3 protein is CASSLDRAVHNEQFF. CDR3 sequence (DNA): TGTGCCAGCAGCCTGGACAGGGCGGTTCACAATGAGCAGTTCTTC. The chain joins TRBV12-3 or TRBV12-4 to TRBJ2-1; TRBD1 aligns across 8 bases. The CDR3 contains 15 residues. The V gene end was trimmed by 6 bases and the J gene end by 5 bases; junction bases not matched to a gene: 9.

Only a few counts were recorded for this clonotype. This chain joins TRBV2 and TRBJ2-2, with a tentative D call TRBD2 (7 bases). Germline CDR1 reads SNHLY; CDR2 reads FYNNEI. Trimming removed 6 bases at V and 9 bases at J, with 14 bases between. The CDR3 is made up of 13 amino acids. The CDR3 protein is CASRGGAIRELFF. CDR3 bases: TGTGCCAGCAGGGGGGGGGCTATCCGGGAGCTGTTTTTT. Based on the CDR3 plus reference TRBV2 and TRBJ2-2, the full variable domain is EPEVTQTPSHQVTQMGQEVILRCVPISNHLYFYWYRQILGQKVEFLVSFYNNEISEKSEIFDDQFSVERPDGSNFTLKIRSTKLEDSAMYFCASRGGAIRELFFGEGSRLTVL.

The chain uses TRBV7-9 and TRBJ2-2; no clear D gene. This CDR3 is 13 amino acids long. Germline CDR1 SEHNR, CDR2 FQNEAQ (reference sequence). Trimming pared 7 bases from V and 3 bases from J, leaving 9 bases between. The CDR3 is CASTLPDTGELFF. DNA of the CDR3: TGTGCCAGCACTCTCCCTGACACCGGGGAGCTGTTTTTT. Based on the CDR3 plus reference TRBV7-9 and TRBJ2-2, the full variable domain is DTGVSQNPRHKITKRGQNVTFRCDPISEHNRLYWYRQTLGQGPEFLTYFQNEAQLEKSRLLSDRFSAERPKGSFSTLEIQRTEQGDSAMYLCASTLPDTGELFFGEGSRLTVL.

This clonotype was seen more than once but under ten times. J is TRBJ2-1 and V is TRBV20-1; D is unclear. The CDR3 is 12 residues long. Germline V gene sequence: CDR1 DFQATT, CDR2 SNEGSKA (reference sequence). V gave up 1 base and J gave up 12 bases, with 13 bases separating them. Here the CDR3 DNA reads TGCAGTGCTAGAGGGGCTACCGTGGGGCAGTTCTTC. Its translation is CSARGATVGQFF.

This clonotype was seen repeatedly, ten times or more. The chain joins TRBV29-1 to TRBJ2-6, with D possibly being TRBD1 (6 bases). V was cut by 6 bases and J by 0 bases, with 6 bases left in between. The CDR3 contains 13 residues. Germline loops: CDR1 SQVTM, CDR2 ANQGSEA. CDR3 DNA: TGCAGCGTCAGGGGCTCTGGGGCCAACGTCCTGACTTTC. Amino acids: CSVRGSGANVLTF.

This clonotype came up a few times. The chain combines TRBV19 with TRBJ2-1; D remains ambiguous. The CDR3 consists of 11 residues. Trimming cost V 1 base and J 9 bases, with 4 bases left between them. CDR1 LNHDA and CDR2 SQIVND come from the germline V gene (reference sequence). CDR3 region: CASSIVGEQFF. The CDR3 DNA reads TGTGCCAGTAGTATAGTCGGTGAGCAGTTCTTC.

This clonotype occurred once. The rearrangement uses TRBV29-1 and TRBJ1-2; the match to TRBD1 covers 9 bases. CDR3 size: 11 residues. The trim removed 7 bases at V and 8 bases at J, leaving 5 bases unmatched. The germline V gene encodes CDR1 SQVTM and CDR2 ANQGSEA. CDR3 DNA: TGCAGCGCACAGGGGGCGGAAGGCTACACCTTC. This codes for CSAQGAEGYTF. Filled out from reference TRBV29-1 and TRBJ1-2, the complete variable domain reads SAVISQKPSRDICQRGTSLTIQCQVDSQVTMMFWYRQQPGQSLTLIATANQGSEATYESGFVIDKFPISRPNLTFSTLTVSNMSPEDSSIYLCSAQGAEGYTFGSGTRLTVV.

V and J are TRBV4-1 and TRBJ2-7; no clear D. With 1 base removed from V and 5 bases from J, the gap between germline ends came to 18 bases. Per germline, CDR1 MGHRA and CDR2 YSYEKL. CDR3 length: 16 amino acids. CDR3 sequence reads: CASSQASRVFGHEQYF. As DNA, the CDR3 is TGCGCCAGCAGCCAAGCTAGTCGGGTATTTGGCCACGAGCAGTACTTC.